What follows are 11 T cell receptor beta chains derived from one specimen sequenced in a study of T-cell reconstitution after alpha-beta-depleted transplantation in children. Unique molecular identifiers were used in preparing the TCRbeta library. TCRdb re-called the PCR reads with MiXCR, one entry per CDR3 protein. The sample lists around 680,000 distinct CDR3 sequences, approximately 17% occurring once. This specimen consisted of PBMCs from the stem cell graft donor, obtained from the stem cell graft. The receptors were sampled from a human donor who donated a stem cell graft to a child with acute myeloid leukemia.

The V gene is TRBV4-1, the J gene TRBJ2-2; TRBD2 agrees at 9 bases. V lost 7 bases and J lost 4; bases outside the gene matches: 16. CDR1 and CDR2 (germline): MGHRA, YSYEKL. The CDR3 spans 18 residues. CDR3 sequence: CASTPSGGGAGITGELFF. As DNA, the CDR3 is TGCGCCAGCACCCCAAGTGGCGGGGGGGCGGGTATCACCGGGGAGCTGTTTTTT.

This clonotype has a count of ten or more. The rearrangement links TRBV20-1 to TRBJ2-1, with 7 positions matching TRBD1. This CDR3 is built from 14 residues. The trim removed 6 bases at V and 2 bases at J, leaving 7 bases unmatched. The germline CDR1 and CDR2 sequences are DFQATT and SNEGSKA (reference sequence). The CDR3 is CSAPEGAPYNEQFF. In nucleotides, the CDR3 is TGCAGTGCGCCAGAGGGGGCACCCTACAATGAGCAGTTCTTC.

Ten or more counts support this clonotype. This chain uses TRBV4-3 with TRBJ1-1; D is ambiguous. This CDR3 has 15 residues. The ends were cut back, 0 bases at V and 5 bases at J, with 13 bases in the middle. CDR1 and CDR2 (germline): LGHNA, YSLEER. The CDR3 sequence: CASSQDLADGTEAFF. The CDR3 DNA sequence: TGCGCCAGCAGCCAAGATTTGGCCGACGGGACTGAAGCTTTCTTT.

The sample holds a few counts of this clonotype. The J gene is TRBJ1-1, the V gene TRBV20-1; no reliable D call. Germline V gene lookup returns CDR1 DFQATT and CDR2 SNEGSKA (reference sequence). The CDR3 totals 14 residues. The ends were cut back, 0 bases at V and 4 bases at J, with 12 bases in the middle. This CDR3 is CSARDPRTGTEAFF. The CDR3 DNA is TGCAGTGCTAGAGACCCACGGACGGGCACTGAAGCTTTCTTT.

The sample holds many counts of this clonotype. The rearrangement uses TRBV6-5 and TRBJ2-1, with D hard to call. The CDR3 is made up of 13 amino acids. Trimming cost V 2 bases and J 7 bases, with 9 bases left between them. The V gene's germline CDR1 is MNHEY and CDR2 SVGAGI. The chain's CDR3 is CASSYGLGNEQFF. DNA of the CDR3: TGTGCCAGCAGTTACGGTTTGGGGAATGAGCAGTTCTTC.

The V call is TRBV24-1, the J call TRBJ2-1, with TRBD2 identical over 12 bases. CDR3 length equals 18 residues. Per germline, CDR1 KGHDR and CDR2 SFDVKD. The V and J ends lost 2 bases and 1 base, in that order; junction bases with no gene match: 5. This CDR3 reads CATSDSWLAGGSYNEQFF. The CDR3 bases are TGTGCCACCAGTGATTCGTGGCTAGCGGGGGGGTCCTACAATGAGCAGTTCTTC.

This clonotype came up many times. The chain uses TRBV5-1 and TRBJ2-5; 8 nucleotides agree with TRBD1. V lost 5 bases and J lost 2; bases outside the gene matches: 2. Per germline, CDR1 SGHRS and CDR2 YFSETQ. The CDR3 covers 13 residues. CDR3 nucleotides: TGCGCCAGCAGACGACAGGGGCAAGAGACCCAGTACTTC. Translation: CASRRQGQETQYF.

The V and J genes are TRBV4-3 and TRBJ2-1; D uncertain. Germline assignment: CDR1 LGHNA and CDR2 YSLEER. CDR3 length: 14 amino acids. The V end lost 1 base, the J end lost 16 bases, and 20 bases lay between the germline ends. In DNA, the CDR3 is TGCGCCAGCAGCCAAGCGGCCTTAAGGGCCGATCGTTTCTTC. The encoded protein is CASSQAALRADRFF.

This clonotype showed up many times. Relative to the germline gene, one junction end is altered; a read error may explain this. The rearrangement joins TRBV20-1 to TRBJ1-5; D is unresolved. The CDR3 is 13 residues long. Germline V CDR1 and CDR2: DFQATT, SNEGSKA (reference sequence). For the CDR3, the DNA is TGCAGCGCTACCCCCGGGGTTTATCAGCCCCAGCATTTT. It specifies CSATPGVYQPQHF.

The rearrangement joins TRBV12-3 or TRBV12-4 to TRBJ1-4; D may be TRBD1 (6 bases). V lost 7 bases, J lost 7 bases, and 16 bases lay in between. This CDR3 contains 14 residues. CDR3 nucleotides: TGTGCCAGCACGACAGGTGGTTCTGTTGAAAAACTGTTTTTT. This sequence encodes CASTTGGSVEKLFF.

This clonotype was observed a few times. The chain's CDR3 is CASTTSAGGYTF. In DNA form, the CDR3 reads TGTGCCAGCACCACCTCGGCGGGTGGCTACACCTTC. This sequence joins TRBV12-3 or TRBV12-4 and TRBJ1-2; D unresolved. V was shortened by 7 bases and J by 7 bases, with 13 bases between the two germline ends. The CDR3 is 12 amino acids.